Presented here are 30 T cell receptor beta chains from one specimen sequenced in a study of radiation and T cells in renal cell carcinoma. Specified time point: blood 4 weeks post-SBRT, at nephrectomy. The treatment was: 15 Gy SBRT to primary tumor, nephrectomy 4 weeks later. Assay: immunoSEQ multiplex PCR; the TCRdb copy retains only in-frame clones and omits some. Of around 180,000 clones listed, less than 90% are singletons. The sequencing used blood, collected from a patient whose treatment included radiotherapy and nephrectomy. The receptors were gathered from a woman aged 50 to 60 with renal cell carcinoma.

The V and J genes are TRBV2 and TRBJ2-4; perhaps TRBD2 as D (5 bases). Trimming shortened V by 1 base and J by 0 bases, and 7 bases separated the two germline ends. Germline CDR1 and CDR2: SNHLY and FYNNEI. The CDR3 runs 15 residues. DNA of the CDR3: TGTGCCAGCAGTGAAGATGGAGGAGCCAAAAACATTCAGTACTTC. As protein: CASSEDGGAKNIQYF.

The V and J genes are TRBV7-9 and TRBJ1-4, with D perhaps matching TRBD1 (5 bases). V was clipped by 4 bases and J by 7 bases, with 13 bases between them. The germline V gene has CDR1 SEHNR and CDR2 FQNEAQ (reference sequence). This CDR3 is 14 amino acids long. CDR3 amino acids: CASSSGGAGEKLFF. The CDR3 nucleotides read TGTGCCAGCAGCTCTGGTGGGGCAGGTGAAAAACTGTTTTTT.

The V gene is TRBV7-2, the J gene TRBJ1-5; D gene unclear. Germline CDR1 is SGHTA and CDR2 is FQGNSA. Trimming took 3 bases from V and 0 from J, leaving 3 bases between them. CDR3 length equals 13 residues. CDR3 protein: CASSFRSNQPQHF. Here the CDR3 DNA reads TGTGCCAGCAGCTTTCGTAGCAATCAGCCCCAGCATTTT. Combining the CDR3 with reference TRBV7-2 and TRBJ1-5 gives the whole variable domain GAGVSQSPSNKVTEKGKDVELRCDPISGHTALYWYRQSLGQGLEFLIYFQGNSAPDKSGLPSDRFSAERTGGSVSTLTIQRTQQEDSAVYLCASSFRSNQPQHFGDGTRLSIL.

This chain connects TRBV11-2 to TRBJ2-1; 7 nucleotides match TRBD2. The CDR3 covers 15 residues. Germline lookup yields CDR1 SGHAT and CDR2 FQNNGV. V lost 5 bases, J lost 5 bases, and 9 bases stayed unmatched. The CDR3 DNA sequence: TGTGCCAGCAGCAGGACCGGGACTACAAACAATGAGCAGTTCTTC. Translation gives CASSRTGTTNNEQFF.

The V gene is TRBV10-1, the J gene TRBJ2-2, with D possibly being TRBD2 (6 bases). Germline CDR1 and CDR2: WNHNN and SYGVQD (reference sequence). This CDR3 is 14 amino acids long. V was cut by 3 bases and J by 6 bases, with 11 bases left in between. The chain's CDR3 is CASSDGGRPGELFF. CDR3 sequence (DNA): TGCGCCAGCAGTGACGGGGGTAGGCCCGGGGAGCTGTTTTTT.

This chain joins TRBV4-2 and TRBJ2-1, with a possible D match to TRBD2 (6 bases). V was clipped by 0 bases and J by 2 bases, with 14 bases between them. Germline-derived CDR1 and CDR2 are LGHNA and YNFKEQ. This CDR3 is built from 17 residues. The CDR3 sequence: CASSQDSVSGPYNEQFF. The CDR3 DNA follows: TGTGCCAGCAGCCAAGATTCGGTTAGCGGTCCCTACAATGAGCAGTTCTTC.

J is TRBJ2-3 and V is TRBV10-3; D unresolved. Trimming took 8 bases from V and 0 from J, leaving 6 bases between them. The CDR3 is 12 residues long. Per germline, CDR1 ENHRY and CDR2 SYGVKD. CDR3 sequence reads: CAISGSTDTQYF. The DNA for the CDR3 is TGTGCCATCTCTGGGAGCACAGATACGCAGTATTTT.

This clone was seen only once. V gene TRBV19 combines with J gene TRBJ1-1; TRBD1 agrees at 7 bases. The J segment lost 1 base and the V segment lost 8 bases, leaving 7 bases of the junction unmatched. This CDR3 spans 14 amino acids. CDR1 is LNHDA and CDR2 is SQIVND in the germline V gene (reference sequence). The CDR3 spells CASFDDRANTEAFF. CDR3 sequence (DNA): TGTGCCAGTTTCGATGACAGGGCGAACACTGAAGCTTTCTTT.

As DNA, the CDR3 is TGTGCCAGCAGCGTAGTTGTGGGACTGGCTGGAAACACCATATATTTT. Residues: CASSVVVGLAGNTIYF. The chain employs TRBV9 and TRBJ1-3, with D tentatively TRBD1 (5 bases). V lost 0 bases and J lost 2, with 12 bases in between. The CDR3 covers 16 residues. Germline V CDR1 and CDR2: SGDLS, YYNGEE.

On this clone itself: At one boundary the junction diverges from the germline segment, which might be a read error. The chain joins TRBV2 to TRBJ2-1; tentatively, D is TRBD2 (7 bases). Germline CDR1 and CDR2: SNHLY and FYNNEI. The CDR3 length is 12 residues. The CDR3 protein is CASTEGGDEQFF. CDR3 nucleotide sequence: TGTGCCAGCACTGAAGGGGGGGATGAGCAGTTCTTC.

The J gene is TRBJ2-1, the V gene TRBV7-6; TRBD2 matches 7 bases. After removal of 1 base from V and 9 bases from J, the junction contained 18 bases not matched to a gene. The CDR3 runs to 18 residues. CDR1 SGHVS and CDR2 FNYEAQ come from the germline V gene. The CDR3 is CASSLVRPGTTLVGEQFF. CDR3 nucleotides: TGTGCCAGCAGCTTAGTTCGTCCCGGGACTACCCTTGTCGGTGAGCAGTTCTTC.

The gene calls are TRBV15 and TRBJ2-5; D not certain. Per germline, CDR1 LNHNV and CDR2 YYDKDF (reference sequence). CDR3 length: 12 amino acids. V was clipped by 3 bases and J by 5 bases, with 7 bases between them. The CDR3 reads CATSSKVETQYF. In DNA form, the CDR3 reads TGTGCCACCAGCAGCAAAGTGGAGACCCAGTACTTC.

J is TRBJ2-1 and V is TRBV5-1, with 8 bases aligning to TRBD2. The junction had 6 bases not matched to a gene; V was cut back by 4 bases and J by 9 bases. The length of the CDR3 is 13 residues. Germline values: CDR1 SGHRS, CDR2 YFSETQ. CDR3 loop: CASSPGGASEQFF. The CDR3 DNA reads TGCGCCAGCAGCCCCGGGGGGGCAAGTGAGCAGTTCTTC.

The chain is built from TRBV29-1 and TRBJ1-1; D gene unclear. The CDR3 extends over 10 amino acids. Germline V CDR1 and CDR2: SQVTM, ANQGSEA. The V gene lost 6 bases and the J gene lost 6 bases, with 8 bases spanning the gap. Here the CDR3 DNA reads TGCAGCGTAGCCGACTCTGAAGCTTTCTTT. It translates to CSVADSEAFF.

This clone was seen a handful of times. The chain is built from TRBV21-1 and TRBJ1-6; TRBD1 is the table's D call, not checked against the DNA. TRBV21-1 is classified as a pseudogene. The CDR3 covers 18 residues. This chain's CDR3 is CASSKAQQGRVRGSPLHF. CDR3 DNA: TGTGCCAGCAGCAAGGCGCAACAGGGCAGGGTACGAGGTTCACCCCTCCACTTT.

The genes are TRBV4-1 and TRBJ1-5; D gene ambiguous. V dropped 1 base and J dropped 3 bases, with 4 bases sitting between them. The CDR3 consists of 13 residues. The germline V gene has CDR1 MGHRA and CDR2 YSYEKL. This CDR3 is CASSQGLNQPQHF. CDR3 in DNA: TGCGCCAGCAGCCAAGGTCTCAATCAGCCCCAGCATTTT.

V gene TRBV7-3 combines with J gene TRBJ1-1, with D hard to call. The V end lost 4 bases, the J end lost 3 bases, and 15 bases lay between the germline ends. The germline V gene encodes CDR1 SGHTA and CDR2 FQGTGA. The CDR3 is 15 residues long. The chain's CDR3 is CASSSDGLLDTEAFF. In nucleotides, the CDR3 is TGTGCCAGCAGCTCCGACGGCCTATTGGACACTGAAGCTTTCTTT.

The rearrangement links TRBV7-9 to TRBJ1-2; no firm D call. This CDR3 contains 13 residues. The V gene's germline CDR1 is SEHNR and CDR2 FQNEAQ (reference sequence). V lost 5 bases to trimming and J lost 2 bases, with 9 bases between them. CDR3 amino acids: CASSPHLNYGYTF. The DNA of the CDR3 is TGTGCCAGCAGCCCACACCTAAACTATGGCTACACCTTC.

This clone came up once. The chain joins TRBV9 to TRBJ2-3, with 7 bases matching TRBD2. CDR1 is SGDLS, CDR2 YYNGEE, per germline. This CDR3 has 15 amino acids. The junction had 3 bases not matched to a gene; V was cut back by 0 bases and J by 2 bases. The CDR3: CASSVVGTITDTQYF. The CDR3 bases are TGTGCCAGCAGCGTAGTAGGGACTATCACAGATACGCAGTATTTT. The variable domain in full, with the rest retrieved from reference TRBV9 and TRBJ2-3, is DSGVTQTPKHLITATGQRVTLRCSPRSGDLSVYWYQQSLDQGLQFLIQYYNGEERAKGNILERFSAQQFPDLHSELNLSSLELGDSALYFCASSVVGTITDTQYFGPGTRLTVL.

The V and J genes are TRBV25-1 and TRBJ2-3; D perhaps matches TRBD2 (6 bases). The V end was cut by 4 bases, the J end by 3 bases, with 8 bases between. CDR1 is MGHDK, CDR2 SYGVNS, per germline. The CDR3 sequence is 13 residues long. This CDR3 is CASSVLATDTQYF. CDR3 coding DNA: TGTGCCAGCAGTGTACTAGCAACAGATACGCAGTATTTT.

The chain has TRBV5-1 and TRBJ2-3; TRBD2 matches 10 bases. This CDR3 region has 15 residues. CDR1 and CDR2 from the germline V gene are SGHRS and YFSETQ. After removal of 3 bases from V and 4 bases from J, the junction contained 5 bases not matched to a gene. DNA for the CDR3: TGCGCCAGCAGCTGGGGACTAGCGAGCGCAGATACGCAGTATTTT. Its translation is CASSWGLASADTQYF.

This clone has a single count. The rearrangement uses TRBV6-5 and TRBJ2-5, with D perhaps TRBD1 (5 bases). V was clipped by 4 bases and J by 3 bases, with 12 bases between them. Germline-derived CDR1 and CDR2 are MNHEY and SVGAGI. The CDR3 has 14 amino acids. The CDR3 sequence is CASSSGHLKETQYF. The CDR3 DNA reads as TGTGCCAGCAGTTCCGGACATCTCAAAGAGACCCAGTACTTC.

This clone was found once. The chain couples TRBV18 to TRBJ2-7; D is possibly TRBD1 (6 bases). This CDR3 spans 14 amino acids. V was cut by 3 bases and J by 1 base, with 10 bases left in between. The germline V gene has CDR1 KGHSH and CDR2 LQKENI. DNA for the CDR3: TGTGCCAGCTCACCGGGGACAAATTCCTACGAGCAGTACTTC. Its translation: CASSPGTNSYEQYF.

The V and J genes are TRBV9 and TRBJ2-5; 9 bases are shared with TRBD1. Looked up from germline, CDR1 is SGDLS and CDR2 is YYNGEE. V dropped 0 bases and J dropped 5; count of bases not matched to a gene: 8. This CDR3 comprises 16 residues. CDR3 protein: CASSVVGTGFGETQYF. The CDR3 region has the DNA TGTGCCAGCAGCGTAGTTGGGACAGGGTTTGGGGAGACCCAGTACTTC.

The rearrangement uses TRBV5-1 and TRBJ1-2; D not certain. The ends were cut back, 0 bases at V and 4 bases at J, with 7 bases in the middle. Germline assignment: CDR1 SGHRS and CDR2 YFSETQ. This CDR3 region has 13 residues. The CDR3 nucleotides read TGCGCCAGCAGCTTGGAGGATTCCTATGGCTACACCTTC. Protein sequence: CASSLEDSYGYTF.

The chain joins TRBV11-2 to TRBJ1-1, with D unresolved. V lost 5 bases and J 0 bases, leaving 10 bases between the germline ends. Germline V gives CDR1 SGHAT, CDR2 FQNNGV. CDR3 length: 14 residues. The CDR3 region is CASSRLGLNTEAFF. CDR3 bases: TGTGCCAGCAGCCGGCTGGGGTTGAACACTGAAGCTTTCTTT.

The V gene is TRBV11-3, the J gene TRBJ1-2; D call uncertain. The CDR3 loop spans 12 amino acids. Germline V gene data show CDR1 as SGHNT and CDR2 as YENEEA. The ends were cut back, 5 bases at V and 4 bases at J, with 8 bases in the middle. CDR3 DNA: TGTGCCAGCAGCCACCCAATCTATGGCTACACCTTC. Translation gives CASSHPIYGYTF.

This clone has only a few counts. V usage is TRBV29-1 and J usage is TRBJ2-7, with a possible D match to TRBD1 (6 bases). V lost 5 bases and J lost 7, with 18 bases in between. The CDR3 has 13 amino acids. Germline V gene lookup returns CDR1 SQVTM and CDR2 ANQGSEA. The CDR3 here is CSVRTVMDGEQYF. DNA for the CDR3: TGCAGCGTTAGGACAGTGATGGATGGTGAGCAGTACTTC.

V is TRBV5-3 and J is TRBJ1-2; TRBD1 might be the D (5 bases). TRBV5-3 is sorted into the ORF group, with uncertain function. The CDR3 is made up of 12 amino acids. V shed 0 bases and J shed 8 bases, with 8 bases lying between them. CDR3 residues: CARSLAGNGYTF. The CDR3 DNA reads TGTGCCAGAAGCTTGGCAGGGAACGGCTACACCTTC.

The CDR3 reads CASIPFMGDNTEAFF. The CDR3 coding sequence is TGTGCCAGCATTCCCTTTATGGGCGATAACACTGAAGCTTTCTTT. The chain joins TRBV6-5 to TRBJ1-1; no firm D call. The CDR3 contains 15 residues. Trimming pared 7 bases from V and 2 bases from J, leaving 17 bases between. The germline gives CDR1 MNHEY, CDR2 SVGAGI.